These 22 T cell receptor beta chains were sequenced from one sample in a study of T cell responses to AZD1222 COVID-19 vaccine. Profiled with immunoSEQ multiplex PCR; TCRdb holds only in-frame clones, not every one. The repertoire consists of around 99,000 clones, with 70% to 90% occurring once and the leading ten covering less than 4.5%. The input for sequencing was peripheral blood, taken 28 days after the second AZD1222 dose. The receptors stem from an adult who received the AZD1222 COVID-19 vaccine.

This clone was observed a single time. The chain uses TRBV5-4 and TRBJ1-3, with a weak D call TRBD1 (6 bases). The ends were cut back, 3 bases at V and 4 bases at J, with 11 bases in the middle. This CDR3 comprises 14 residues. Germline V gives CDR1 SGHNT, CDR2 YYREEE (reference sequence). The CDR3 loop reads CASSSPGVGNTIYF. The CDR3 coding sequence is TGTGCCAGCAGCTCGCCAGGGGTGGGAAACACCATATATTTT.

This chain joins TRBV4-2 and TRBJ1-4, with D tentatively TRBD1 (6 bases). The CDR3 contains 15 residues. The V and J ends lost 0 bases and 6 bases respectively, with 11 bases between them. CDR1 LGHNA and CDR2 YNFKEQ come from the germline V gene. The CDR3 is CASSQEKQGDEKLFF. In DNA, the CDR3 is TGTGCCAGCAGCCAAGAAAAACAGGGAGATGAAAAACTGTTTTTT.

This rearrangement joins TRBV6-1 to TRBJ1-3; D not resolved. Germline-derived CDR1 and CDR2 are MNHNS and SASEGT. The CDR3 contains 11 residues. Trimming removed 3 bases from V and 6 bases from J, with 3 bases in between. CDR3 DNA: TGTGCCAGCAGTGAGTTAAACACCATATATTTT. It yields the protein CASSELNTIYF.

Concerning this clone: Mismatch with germline at one junction end may stem from a read error. The CDR3 is CASRLRGGPNRGFTF. Here the CDR3 DNA reads TGTGCCAGCAGACTGCGGGGGGGTCCTAATAGGGGCTTCACCTTC. This rearrangement joins TRBV13 to TRBJ1-2; tentative D call: TRBD1 (5 bases). The CDR3 totals 15 residues. Per germline, CDR1 PRHDT and CDR2 FYEKMQ (reference sequence).

The chain carries TRBV27 and TRBJ1-4; TRBD1 agrees at 7 bases. The CDR3 sequence is 17 residues long. The ends lost 3 bases at V and 5 bases at J; junction bases unmatched: 12. Germline assignment: CDR1 MNHEY and CDR2 SMNVEV (reference sequence). CDR3 protein: CASSFNRGRRVNEKLFF. CDR3 in DNA: TGTGCCAGCAGTTTCAACAGGGGTCGGCGGGTGAATGAAAAACTGTTTTTT.

The chain has TRBV9 and TRBJ2-3; 11 nucleotides align to TRBD2. Germline V gene lookup returns CDR1 SGDLS and CDR2 YYNGEE. This CDR3 has 15 amino acids. Trimming removed 2 bases from V and 6 bases from J; junction bases left unmatched: 5. This CDR3 reads CASSVTSGNQDTQYF. The CDR3 DNA follows: TGTGCCAGCAGCGTGACTAGCGGGAACCAGGATACGCAGTATTTT.

This clone was counted a single time. The chain links TRBV28 to TRBJ2-3, with TRBD1 matching over 12 bases. The CDR3 spans 15 residues. V shed 5 bases and J 6 bases; nucleotides not matched to a gene: 6. Per the germline V gene, CDR1 is MDHEN and CDR2 is SYDVKM. The CDR3 DNA reads as TGTGCCAGCAGTGGGGGGACAGGGGGCGGGGATACGCAGTATTTT. Translation: CASSGGTGGGDTQYF. Filled out from reference TRBV28 and TRBJ2-3, the complete variable domain reads DVKVTQSSRYLVKRTGEKVFLECVQDMDHENMFWYRQDPGLGLRLIYFSYDVKMKEKGDIPEGYSVSREKKERFSLILESASTNQTSMYLCASSGGTGGGDTQYFGPGTRLTVL.

The rearrangement links TRBV29-1 to TRBJ1-2; D ambiguous. Germline values: CDR1 SQVTM, CDR2 ANQGSEA. V lost 4 bases and J lost 4, with 10 bases in between. The CDR3 covers 12 residues. CDR3 region: CSVVEETYGYTF. CDR3 coding DNA: TGCAGCGTTGTTGAGGAAACCTATGGCTACACCTTC.

The chain uses TRBV20-1 and TRBJ2-7; 11 positions agree with TRBD2. The CDR3 sequence is 14 residues long. Unmatched junction bases numbered 6, after V lost 3 bases and J lost 5 bases. CDR1 is DFQATT, CDR2 SNEGSKA, per germline (reference sequence). The chain's CDR3 is CSASQTSGEDEQYF. DNA of the CDR3: TGCAGTGCTAGTCAGACTAGCGGGGAGGACGAGCAGTACTTC.

This clone was seen more than once but under ten times. The V gene is TRBV5-5, the J gene TRBJ1-2; D not resolved. Trimming shortened V by 2 bases and J by 8 bases, and 10 bases separated the two germline ends. Germline lookup yields CDR1 SGHKS and CDR2 YYEKEE (reference sequence). The CDR3 is 12 amino acids. The CDR3 here is CASSFGVRGYTF. The CDR3 coding sequence is TGTGCCAGCAGCTTCGGGGTGCGGGGCTACACCTTC. Full variable domain (outside the CDR3, taken from reference TRBV5-5 and TRBJ1-2): DAGVTQSPTHLIKTRGQQVTLRCSPISGHKSVSWYQQVLGQGPQFIFQYYEKEERGRGNFPDRFSARQFPNYSSELNVNALLLGDSALYLCASSFGVRGYTFGSGTRLTVV.

The chain combines TRBV11-2 with TRBJ2-7, with D possibly being TRBD1 or TRBD2 (6 bases each). Looked up from germline, CDR1 is SGHAT and CDR2 is FQNNGV. Trimming shortened V by 5 bases and J by 2 bases, and 25 bases separated the two germline ends. This CDR3 comprises 18 residues. CDR3 protein: CASSPLGRGRGVPYEQYF. CDR3 DNA sequence: TGTGCCAGCAGCCCCCTAGGCCGGGGGCGAGGGGTCCCCTACGAGCAGTACTTC. Looking up the rest from reference TRBV11-2 and TRBJ2-7 gives the full variable domain: EAGVAQSPRYKIIEKRQSVAFWCNPISGHATLYWYQQILGQGPKLLIQFQNNGVVDDSQLPKDRFSAERLKGVDSTLKIQPAKLEDSAVYLCASSPLGRGRGVPYEQYFGPGTRLTVT.

The chain joins TRBV25-1 to TRBJ2-7, with 8 bases aligning to TRBD1. Losses at the gene ends were 0 bases for V and 6 bases for J; bases not matched to a gene: 10. The CDR3 sequence is 16 residues long. The germline V gene encodes CDR1 MGHDK and CDR2 SYGVNS. CDR3 in DNA: TGTGCCAGCAGTGAATACCCGGCAGGGGGCTATTCCGAGCAGTACTTC. This encodes CASSEYPAGGYSEQYF.

V usage is TRBV11-2 and J usage is TRBJ1-1; D may be TRBD1 (5 bases). Trimming pared 0 bases from V and 0 bases from J, leaving 14 bases between. CDR3 length: 17 residues. CDR1 and CDR2 (germline): SGHAT, FQNNGV. The CDR3 nucleotides read TGTGCCAGCAGCTTAGACAGGGATTCAACTATGAACACTGAAGCTTTCTTT. Its translation: CASSLDRDSTMNTEAFF.

V usage is TRBV5-1 and J usage is TRBJ2-1; 9 nucleotides agree with TRBD2. J was trimmed by 6 bases and V by 3 bases; bases with no gene match: 10. Germline V gene data show CDR1 as SGHRS and CDR2 as YFSETQ. This CDR3 is built from 16 residues. As DNA, the CDR3 is TGCGCCAGCAGCTCCCTGGCTAGCGGGATGACCAATGAGCAGTTCTTC. Protein: CASSSLASGMTNEQFF.

V gene TRBV2 combines with J gene TRBJ1-6; 9 bases line up with TRBD1. Germline V gene lookup returns CDR1 SNHLY and CDR2 FYNNEI. Germline trimming cut 10 bases from V and 4 bases from J; bases unmatched to any gene: 8. The CDR3 loop spans 15 amino acids. Written as DNA, the CDR3 is TGTGCCATTTCGGACAGGGGATCGTATAATTCACCCCTCCACTTT. It is translated as CAISDRGSYNSPLHF. The complete variable domain, with remaining parts taken from reference TRBV2 and TRBJ1-6, reads EPEVTQTPSHQVTQMGQEVILRCVPISNHLYFYWYRQILGQKVEFLVSFYNNEISEKSEIFDDQFSVERPDGSNFTLKIRSTKLEDSAMYFCAISDRGSYNSPLHFGNGTRLTVT.

This chain connects TRBV19 to TRBJ2-7; no clear D. This CDR3 contains 11 residues. Germline V gene lookup returns CDR1 LNHDA and CDR2 SQIVND (reference sequence). Trimming took off 6 bases at V and 0 bases at J, with 3 bases between the two ends. The CDR3: CASRNSYEQYF. CDR3 nucleotides: TGTGCCAGTAGGAACTCCTACGAGCAGTACTTC.

The CDR3 DNA sequence: TGTGCCAGTAGTATAGGAACCGGGACTAGCGGGTACGAGCAGTACTTC. Amino acid sequence: CASSIGTGTSGYEQYF. V usage is TRBV19 and J usage is TRBJ2-7, with 12 bases identical to TRBD2. This CDR3 is built from 16 residues. The V and J ends lost 1 base and 4 bases, in that order; junction bases with no gene match: 5. Germline CDR1 and CDR2: LNHDA and SQIVND (reference sequence).

The chain joins TRBV13 to TRBJ1-2; no clear D gene. This CDR3 comprises 12 residues. The V and J ends lost 5 bases and 3 bases respectively, with 7 bases between them. The germline V gene has CDR1 PRHDT and CDR2 FYEKMQ (reference sequence). The CDR3 DNA sequence: TGTGCCAGCAGCCAGCGAGACTATGGCTACACCTTC. It specifies CASSQRDYGYTF.

The rearrangement uses TRBV4-3 and TRBJ2-1; 8 nucleotides line up with TRBD1. The CDR3 runs 14 residues. Germline loops: CDR1 LGHNA, CDR2 YSLEER. Trimming at V came to 1 base and at J to 8 bases, leaving 4 bases not matched to a gene. The CDR3 nucleotides are TGCGCCAGCAGCCAAGCCCTACAGGGGGATGAGCAGTTCTTC. Its protein is CASSQALQGDEQFF.

This chain's CDR3 is CASSPQSDGEAFF. DNA of the CDR3: TGTGCCAGCAGCCCGCAAAGCGACGGGGAGGCTTTCTTT. This chain uses TRBV6-2 or TRBV6-3 with TRBJ1-1; no definite D call. The V gene's germline CDR1 is MNHEY and CDR2 SVGEGT. This CDR3 spans 13 amino acids. Trimming left V 6 bases short and J 11 bases short, with 19 bases between.

The chain recombines TRBV9 with TRBJ2-5; tentative D call: TRBD1 (6 bases). V lost 4 bases to trimming and J lost 9 bases, with 16 bases between them. The CDR3 runs 13 residues. Germline-derived CDR1 and CDR2 are SGDLS and YYNGEE. DNA for the CDR3: TGTGCCAGCAGCAAGGGGGATATGAGACCCCAGTACTTC. As protein: CASSKGDMRPQYF.

This sequence joins TRBV19 and TRBJ2-4, with 7 bases lining up with TRBD2. The CDR3 consists of 14 residues. V trimming: 5 bases; J trimming: 9 bases; junction bases outside the gene matches: 10. Germline values: CDR1 LNHDA, CDR2 SQIVND (reference sequence). The CDR3 DNA reads as TGTGCCAGTAGTTCTAGCGGACAAGAGATCATTCAGTACTTC. Protein: CASSSSGQEIIQYF.